This passage covers 9 T cell receptor beta chains from one sample sequenced in a study of blood T cell repertoires in COVID-19. Sequencing used immunoSEQ multiplex PCR; TCRdb keeps in-frame clones, though not all of them. The table records some 230,000 clones, roughly nine tenths of them present only once. The sample consisted of PBMCs or T cells enriched from blood (not recorded which). The receptors originated from a woman younger than 35 in a cohort exposed to, infected with or recovered from COVID-19 (not recorded which).

The chain uses TRBV27 and TRBJ1-6, with 8 bases fitting TRBD1. CDR1 and CDR2 from the germline V gene are MNHEY and SMNVEV (reference sequence). V lost 6 bases and J lost 9; bases outside the gene matches: 10. The CDR3 is 15 residues long. CDR3 DNA sequence: TGTGCCAGCAGGCCGGACAGGGTAGACGGTTCACCCCTCCACTTT. It yields the protein CASRPDRVDGSPLHF.

V gene TRBV5-4 combines with J gene TRBJ2-2; TRBD2 is a possible D gene (7 bases). The V end lost 0 bases, the J end lost 7 bases, and 22 bases lay between the germline ends. The CDR3 is made up of 18 amino acids. Per germline, CDR1 SGHNT and CDR2 YYREEE (reference sequence). CDR3 protein: CASSLERGATKRDGELFF. The CDR3 region has the DNA TGTGCCAGCAGCTTGGAACGGGGGGCTACAAAGAGGGACGGGGAGCTGTTTTTT. The whole variable domain, remainder taken from reference TRBV5-4 and TRBJ2-2, is ETGVTQSPTHLIKTRGQQVTLRCSSQSGHNTVSWYQQALGQGPQFIFQYYREEENGRGNFPPRFSGLQFPNYSSELNVNALELDDSALYLCASSLERGATKRDGELFFGEGSRLTVL.

Concerning this clone: Other DNA sequences from this sample encode an identical CDR3 as well. The V gene is TRBV9, the J gene TRBJ2-5, with 8 bases fitting TRBD2. CDR1 SGDLS and CDR2 YYNGEE come from the germline V gene. The CDR3 contains 13 residues. V was clipped by 0 bases and J by 5 bases; unmatched bases: 0. The CDR3 nucleotides read TGTGCCAGCAGCGTAGCGGGGGGGGAGACCCAGTACTTC. Translation gives CASSVAGGETQYF.

The chain couples TRBV18 to TRBJ2-3, with 9 positions matching TRBD2. Germline lookup yields CDR1 KGHSH and CDR2 LQKENI. The ends lost 3 bases at V and 4 bases at J; junction bases unmatched: 14. This CDR3 is 18 amino acids long. The CDR3 here is CASSPSSGLAFNPDTQYF. DNA for the CDR3: TGTGCCAGCTCACCCTCCTCTGGACTAGCGTTCAACCCAGATACGCAGTATTTT.

This rearrangement joins TRBV9 to TRBJ1-3; D call uncertain. This CDR3 is built from 16 residues. CDR1 is SGDLS, CDR2 YYNGEE, per germline. V lost 0 bases and J lost 0, with 10 bases in between. Here the CDR3 reads CASSVDTVSSGNTIYF. Written as DNA, the CDR3 is TGTGCCAGCAGCGTAGACACCGTTTCCTCTGGAAACACCATATATTTT.

This clone was found a few times. The chain recombines TRBV10-1 with TRBJ2-2; 7 bases map to TRBD2. Germline CDR1 and CDR2: WNHNN and SYGVQD (reference sequence). The length of the CDR3 is 15 residues. J gave up 0 bases and V 3 bases, and 1 base lay outside the gene matches. CDR3 sequence reads: CASSELATNTGELFF. CDR3 nucleotide sequence: TGCGCCAGCAGTGAACTAGCGACGAACACCGGGGAGCTGTTTTTT.

V gene TRBV24-1 combines with J gene TRBJ1-3; tentatively, D is TRBD1 (5 bases). The CDR3 covers 15 residues. CDR1 KGHDR and CDR2 SFDVKD come from the germline V gene. The V gene lost 2 bases and the J gene lost 2 bases, with 9 bases spanning the gap. The CDR3 region is CATSDSRGAGNTIYF. As DNA, the CDR3 is TGTGCCACCAGTGATTCCCGGGGGGCTGGAAACACCATATATTTT.

The V gene is TRBV9, the J gene TRBJ2-5; the D gene is possibly TRBD2 (5 bases). Trimming cost V 2 bases and J 5 bases, with 22 bases left between them. This CDR3 is built from 17 residues. Germline CDR1 reads SGDLS; CDR2 reads YYNGEE. Here the CDR3 reads CASSVRAGEPHMETQYF. Written as DNA, the CDR3 is TGTGCCAGCAGCGTTCGAGCCGGGGAGCCCCACATGGAGACCCAGTACTTC.

The chain is built from TRBV2 and TRBJ1-1; D ambiguous. Per the germline V gene, CDR1 is SNHLY and CDR2 is FYNNEI. V shed 8 bases and J shed 0 bases, with 7 bases lying between them. This CDR3 is built from 12 residues. CDR3 bases: TGTGCCAGCGACAACCTGAACACTGAAGCTTTCTTT. Translation: CASDNLNTEAFF.